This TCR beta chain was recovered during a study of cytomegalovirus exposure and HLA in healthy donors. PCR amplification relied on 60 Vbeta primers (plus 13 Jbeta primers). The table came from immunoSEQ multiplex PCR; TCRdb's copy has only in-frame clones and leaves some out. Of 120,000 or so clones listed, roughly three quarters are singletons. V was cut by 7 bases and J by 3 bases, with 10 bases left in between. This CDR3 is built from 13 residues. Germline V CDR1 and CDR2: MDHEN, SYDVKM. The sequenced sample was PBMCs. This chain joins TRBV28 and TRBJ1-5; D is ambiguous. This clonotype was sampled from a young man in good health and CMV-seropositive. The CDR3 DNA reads TGTGCCAGCAAGAGGGTAAACAATCAGCCCCAGCATTTT. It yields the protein CASKRVNNQPQHF.